Detailed here is one T cell receptor (beta chain). This specimen comes from a study of blood T cell repertoires in COVID-19. Assay used: immunoSEQ multiplex PCR; TCRdb lists only in-frame clones, some missing. Seen here are about 94,000 clones, roughly 87% observed once, and the top ten hold about 5%. The CDR3 is 18 residues long. CDR1 and CDR2 from the germline V gene are SGHRS and YFSETQ. V lost 1 base and J lost 5; bases outside the gene matches: 8. Sequencing was done on a sample of peripheral blood. The source is an elderly woman with acute or convalescent COVID-19. The rearrangement joins TRBV5-1 to TRBJ2-3, with TRBD2 identical over 15 bases. In nucleotides, the CDR3 is TGCGCCAGCAGCTTGTGGGGGACTAGCGGGAGGCCGGGAGATACGCAGTATTTT. This codes for CASSLWGTSGRPGDTQYF.